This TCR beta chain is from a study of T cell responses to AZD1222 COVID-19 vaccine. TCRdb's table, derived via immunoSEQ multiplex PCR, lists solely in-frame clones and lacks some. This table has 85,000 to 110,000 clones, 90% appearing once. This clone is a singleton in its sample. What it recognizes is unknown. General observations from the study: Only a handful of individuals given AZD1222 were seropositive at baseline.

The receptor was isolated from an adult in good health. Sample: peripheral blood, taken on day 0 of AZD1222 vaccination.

The CDR3: CASSQEFPLGVTTNYGYTF. The DNA of the CDR3 is TGCGCCAGCAGCCAAGAGTTTCCCTTAGGGGTTACTACTAACTATGGCTACACCTTC. This chain links TRBV4-1 with TRBJ1-2; TRBD1 is a possible D gene (5 bases). CDR1 MGHRA and CDR2 YSYEKL come from the germline V gene. This CDR3 region has 19 residues. Trimming left V 0 bases short and J 0 bases short, with 20 bases between.